This T cell receptor (beta chain) was observed in a study of blood T cell repertoires in COVID-19. CDR1 is MNHNS, CDR2 SASEGT, per germline. V lost 4 bases and J 2 bases, leaving 20 bases between the germline ends. There are 17 residues in the CDR3. Authors' analysis steps: Amplification from reference gene primers served as the basis for estimated nucleated cell counts. Method: immunoSEQ multiplex PCR; TCRdb's copy keeps in-frame clones and lacks some. That table furnishes V, J and clone size, whereas the DNA furnished D and trimming. The sample carries roughly 150,000 clones, around four fifths recorded once. Seattle cases were enrolled at active infection and followed longitudinally.

The chain links TRBV6-1 to TRBJ1-1, with a weak D call TRBD1 (6 bases). This receptor was obtained from an elderly woman with COVID-19, enrolled during active disease. Sequences were obtained from peripheral blood. The CDR3 is CASSGGEGQRPNTEAFF. In DNA form, the CDR3 reads TGTGCCAGCAGTGGAGGAGAAGGACAGAGACCTAACACTGAAGCTTTCTTT.